This T cell receptor (beta chain) derives from a study of T cell responses to AZD1222 COVID-19 vaccine. The CDR3 sequence is 15 residues long. The germline V gene encodes CDR1 LGHNA and CDR2 YSLEER. Losses at the gene ends were 1 base for V and 6 bases for J; bases not matched to a gene: 8. The assay was immunoSEQ multiplex PCR, and TCRdb's table has in-frame clones only and misses some. The sample gives about 110,000 clones, 80% to 90% of which show up once; roughly 4.3% is in the top ten. Study outcomes and limitations: Only a handful of AZD1222 recipients, more than five in all, had baseline seropositivity. Unmutated regions of variants are reportedly targeted by nearly half of spike-specific TCRs. Clonal diversity may have been underestimated in mostly white British donors. CD4 TCRs linked to vaccination spanned spike, dominating at 160-218 and 743-854.

This clone was picked up one time. The antigen remains unidentified. V usage is TRBV4-3 and J usage is TRBJ2-5; 7 nucleotides align to TRBD2. Sequences were derived from peripheral blood, sampled 28 days after the second AZD1222 dose. This clonotype originated in an adult who received the AZD1222 COVID-19 vaccine. The CDR3 loop is CASSQGAGVVQTQYF. The DNA of the CDR3 is TGCGCCAGCAGCCAAGGGGCGGGAGTCGTACAGACCCAGTACTTC.